These T cell receptor beta chains were read from a single sample in a study of Ad26.COV2.S vaccination and SARS-CoV-2 variants. Sequenced by immunoSEQ multiplex PCR; TCRdb stores in-frame clones only, minus some. The sample shows fewer than 400,000 clones, around four fifths of them seen only once. Here the sequenced sample was peripheral blood, taken in a trial of Ad26.COV2.S vaccine versus placebo. The receptors derive from a person aged 18-65 years who received the Ad26.COV2.S COVID-19 vaccine or a placebo. Both conserved end residues are part of each CDR3. Each record gives: D gene, clone size, J gene, V gene, CDR3 DNA, CDR3 protein. The D gene is left open where the match is weak. Some rows have no size entry. The others give once, few or many, or a class for an expanded clone.

.,few,TRBJ1-1,TRBV11-2,TGTGCCAGCAGCTTATCTGCAGGGATGAACACTGAAGCTTTCTTT,CASSLSAGMNTEAFF
.,.,TRBJ2-7,TRBV7-9,TGTGCCAGCAGCTTTACAGGACGCCCCTACGAGCAGTACTTC,CASSFTGRPYEQYF
.,few,TRBJ1-4,TRBV7-6,TGTGCCAGCAGCTTAGATCAGATTAATGAAAAACTGTTTTTT,CASSLDQINEKLFF
TRBD2,.,TRBJ2-3,TRBV5-1,TGCGCCAGCACTGAGAGCGGGAGAAGCACAGATACGCAGTATTTT,CASTESGRSTDTQYF
.,once,TRBJ1-3,TRBV10-3,TGTGCCATCAGCCAGGACAGCTCGTCGGATTCGGACACCATATATTTT,CAISQDSSSDSDTIYF
.,.,TRBJ2-1,TRBV7-2,TGTGCCAGCAGCTTGACTGGAGGTGAGCAGTTCTTC,CASSLTGGEQFF
.,.,TRBJ2-2,TRBV19,TGTGCCAGTAGGGCACACGCGAACACCGGGGAGCTGTTTTTT,CASRAHANTGELFF
.,.,TRBJ2-7,TRBV5-1,TGCGCCAGCAGCTCTACGACCGGTTACGAGCAGTACTTC,CASSSTTGYEQYF
TRBD1,.,TRBJ1-5,TRBV19,TGTGCCAGTAGTGGGACAGGACAAAATCAGCCCCAGCATTTT,CASSGTGQNQPQHF
.,.,TRBJ2-6,TRBV3-1/TRBV3-2,TGTGCCAGCAGCCCAGGGGCTGGGGCCAACGTCCTGACTTTC,CASSPGAGANVLTF
.,.,TRBJ2-7,TRBV3-1/TRBV3-2,TGTGCCAGCAGCCCCGCCCCGGACTCCTACGAGCAGTACTTC,CASSPAPDSYEQYF
TRBD1,.,TRBJ1-5,TRBV6-5,TGTGCCAGCAGCCTCGGGACAGGGCCTAATCAGCCCCAGCATTTT,CASSLGTGPNQPQHF
.,.,TRBJ2-3,TRBV6-5,TGTGCCAGCGGGCGAATCAGCACAGATACGCAGTATTTT,CASGRISTDTQYF
.,.,TRBJ1-2,TRBV7-9,TGTGCCAGCACTCCGCAAGGGGCGACGTCTTCAGGCTACACCTTC,CASTPQGATSSGYTF
.,once,TRBJ2-2,TRBV10-3,TGTGCCATCAGTCAGTATCCCGCCGGTAACACCGGGGAGCTGTTTTTT,CAISQYPAGNTGELFF
.,.,TRBJ2-1,TRBV14,TGTGCCAGCAGCCAAGTGGCATTGTTTAATGAGCAGTTCTTC,CASSQVALFNEQFF
.,.,TRBJ1-5,TRBV27,TGTGCCAGCAGTCCTACGAGGGTCCACAATCAGCCCCAGCATTTT,CASSPTRVHNQPQHF
.,.,TRBJ2-1,TRBV5-1,TGCGCCAGCAGCCTCTGGACATCTAATGAGCAGTTCTTC,CASSLWTSNEQFF
.,once,TRBJ1-5,TRBV24-1,TGTGCCACCAGTGGGGGGGGGTCGCCCCAGCATTTT,CATSGGGSPQHF
TRBD1,.,TRBJ2-7,TRBV5-1,TGCGCCAGCAGTTTCCCCGGGACAGGGGGCAGGGAGCAGTACTTC,CASSFPGTGGREQYF
TRBD2,few,TRBJ2-7,TRBV5-6,TGTGCCAGCGGGACTAGCGGGGGGGTTTCCTACGAGCAGTACTTC,CASGTSGGVSYEQYF
TRBD1,.,TRBJ2-7,TRBV7-2,TGTGCCAGCAGCTTAGTATGGGACAGGGGTTACGAGCAGTACTTC,CASSLVWDRGYEQYF
.,once,TRBJ1-5,TRBV21-1,TGTGCCAGCGTGGCCCGGGACGGTGATAGCAATCAGCCCCAGCATTTT,CASVARDGDSNQPQHF
.,once,TRBJ2-3,TRBV7-7,TGTGCCAGCAGCTTAGGGGCTCGGGATACGCAGTATTTT,CASSLGARDTQYF
.,.,TRBJ2-3,TRBV18,TGTGCCAGCTCACCACAGCGGCTAGAGTACACAGATACGCAGTATTTT,CASSPQRLEYTDTQYF
.,.,TRBJ1-6,TRBV4-2,TGTGCCAGCAGCCAAGACCCCGATAACACCAGGCCCCTCCATTTT,CASSQDPDNTRPLHF
.,few,TRBJ2-6,TRBV6-2/TRBV6-3,TGTGCCAGCAGTTTGTTATCGGGCAGGGGTTCCTCTGGGGCCAACGTCCTGACTTTC,CASSLLSGRGSSGANVLTF
.,.,TRBJ1-6,TRBV2,TGTGCCAGCAGCTCCCGGGTGCCGGTGGATTCACCCCTCCACTTT,CASSSRVPVDSPLHF
.,few,TRBJ1-2,TRBV29-1,TGCAGCGCCAGTGCAGGGAGAGGGTATGGCTACACCTTC,CSASAGRGYGYTF
.,.,TRBJ1-2,TRBV28,TGTGCCAGCAGTTCCCGGACACCCACTAGCGGCTACACCTTC,CASSSRTPTSGYTF
TRBD1,.,TRBJ1-1,TRBV2,TGTGCCACTTCCGGGACAGGGAGAGCTTTCTTT,CATSGTGRAFF
.,.,TRBJ2-1,TRBV7-2,TGTGCCAGCAGCCTCCCGGAGGAGCAGTTCTTC,CASSLPEEQFF
.,.,TRBJ1-4,TRBV29-1,TGCAGCGTTGAAGGACTAGGGGGAGAAAAACTGTTTTTT,CSVEGLGGEKLFF
TRBD1,.,TRBJ2-3,TRBV18,TGTGCCAGCTCACCTAACAGGGGAAGCACAGATACGCAGTATTTT,CASSPNRGSTDTQYF
TRBD2,once,TRBJ2-3,TRBV9,TGTGCCAGCAGCGTGCGGGGGACCTATAGCACAGATACGCAGTATTTT,CASSVRGTYSTDTQYF
.,.,TRBJ1-4,TRBV14,TGTGCCAGCAGCCAAAGGGAATGGGGGGCCAAAAAACTGTTTTTT,CASSQREWGAKKLFF
TRBD2,.,TRBJ2-5,TRBV11-2,TGTGCCAGCAGCTTAGATCTCGTCAGCGGGGGGGCCTCGGAGACCCAGTACTTC,CASSLDLVSGGASETQYF
.,.,TRBJ1-4,TRBV5-1,TGCGCCAGCAGCTTGGCTGGGCAGGCGAGGGAAAAACTGTTTTTT,CASSLAGQAREKLFF
.,.,TRBJ1-1,TRBV11-2,TGTGCCAGCAGGGATGACATATCGAACACTGAAGCTTTCTTT,CASRDDISNTEAFF
.,.,TRBJ2-6,TRBV18,TGTGCCAGCTCACCAGGGGGGGCCAACGTCCTGACTTTC,CASSPGGANVLTF
TRBD1,.,TRBJ1-1,TRBV5-1,TGCGCCAGCAGCGAGGGTGAGACAGGGGACACTGAAGCTTTCTTT,CASSEGETGDTEAFF
TRBD1,once,TRBJ2-1,TRBV2,TGTGCCAGCAGTCCGGACCCAGGGGGGCAGTTCTTC,CASSPDPGGQFF
TRBD1,few,TRBJ1-1,TRBV27,TGTGCCAGCAGTTTATTTGGCACAGGGGTACACACTGAAGCTTTCTTT,CASSLFGTGVHTEAFF
.,.,TRBJ2-5,TRBV5-5,TGTGCCAGCAGCTTGCCCCAGGGCCAAGAGACCCAGTACTTC,CASSLPQGQETQYF